The source of this T cell receptor (beta chain) is a study of Ad26.COV2.S vaccination and SARS-CoV-2 variants. On this clone: The antigen is undetermined.

From germline, CDR1 is LGHDT and CDR2 YNNKEL (reference sequence). CDR3 size: 16 residues. J gave up 7 bases and V 6 bases, and 10 bases lay outside the gene matches. Libraries were prepared by immunoSEQ multiplex PCR; TCRdb keeps only in-frame clonotypes and omits some of them. The sample comprises some 190,000 clones, roughly 85% of which are singletons, and about 5.9% rests with the top ten. Study findings and constraints: Spike-specific TCR breadth was greater in vaccine than placebo recipients. Quantification of TCR breadth and depth may have yielded underestimates of total T cell responses. It was found that vaccine and placebo recipients had similar non-spike TCR breadth. Substantial breadth was reported for post-vaccination spike-specific CD8+ and CD4+ T cells.

The clonotype originates from a human donor who had recovered from COVID-19. Sequencing used peripheral blood, obtained after recovery from COVID-19. The J gene is TRBJ1-4, the V gene TRBV3-1 (or the pseudogene TRBV3-2); 11 bases are shared with TRBD1. CDR3 amino acids: CASRDRTGGASEKLFF. The CDR3 DNA reads TGTGCCAGCAGGGACAGGACAGGGGGCGCGAGTGAAAAACTGTTTTTT.